The clone carrying this T cell receptor (beta chain) rates as medium-sized (0.01 to 0.1%). Its antigen is unknown. None of the patients had undergone any treatment ahead of thyroid surgery. This record belongs to a study of metastatic and nonmetastatic thyroid tumors. Background on the study: Malignant and benign thyroid patients had repertoires compared in peripheral blood and tumor or nodule tissue.

The study's findings and limits: Patients with malignant thyroid tumors reportedly had significantly higher TCR beta diversity than those with benign nodules, in blood and tumor.

As handled by the study authors: A classifier of distant metastasis in papillary thyroid cancer was built from CDR3 differences (across clinicopathological groups). TCRdb re-called the PCR reads via MiXCR. TCRdb assigned the V and J calls; the authors' analysis was not used. The sample lists about 27,000 clones, 16% seen once, with about 6.5% in the top ten. The sample consisted of blood. This clonotype originated in a male donor with papillary thyroid cancer or a benign thyroid nodule (not recorded which). Some clones in this sample may be carry-over from other donors' samples.

The CDR3 nucleotides are TGTGCCAGCAGTGCAGGTAGCGGTTCCTACGAGCAGTACTTC. This encodes CASSAGSGSYEQYF. The chain uses TRBV2 and TRBJ2-7, with D possibly TRBD2 on 6 matching bases. Trimming took 4 bases from V and 1 from J, leaving 11 bases between them. CDR3 length: 14 residues. Germline V gene sequence: CDR1 SNHLY, CDR2 FYNNEI.